This entry is about one T cell receptor (beta chain). Its antigen is undetermined. This sample's treatment: some 20 received Ad26.COV2.S at low or high dose, single or two shots; about 5 received placebo; per-sample allocation not given. Repertoires come from day 63 after the first vaccine or placebo injection. The vaccine delivered Wuhan-strain SARS-CoV-2 spike through an Ad26 vector. This specimen belongs to a study of Ad26.COV2.S vaccination and SARS-CoV-2 variants. Study in general: By the intramuscular route, Ad26.COV2.S was given once, or twice 56 days apart. Study results and limitations: It is possible that the TCR breadth and depth analyses underestimated the total T cell responses.

The repertoire was sequenced with immunoSEQ multiplex PCR; TCRdb's copy has only in-frame clones and lacks some. Among 400,000 to 450,000 clones listed, around 90% were seen once. This clonotype was obtained from a person aged 18-65 years who received the Ad26.COV2.S COVID-19 vaccine or a placebo. Sequencing used peripheral blood, obtained in a trial of Ad26.COV2.S vaccine versus placebo.

Written as DNA, the CDR3 is TGTGCCACCAGCAGAGATTATCGGCGGGAGGGTTTCCATGAGCAGTTCTTC. As protein: CATSRDYRREGFHEQFF. The chain employs TRBV15 and TRBJ2-1, with 9 bases identical to TRBD2. This CDR3 region has 17 residues. After removal of 0 bases from V and 8 bases from J, the junction contained 11 bases not matched to a gene. CDR1 and CDR2 from the germline V gene are LNHNV and YYDKDF (reference sequence).